These 30 T cell receptor beta chains were all obtained from the same sample, sequenced in a study of immune evolution from preneoplasia to lung adenocarcinoma. Libraries were prepared by immunoSEQ multiplex PCR; TCRdb keeps only in-frame clonotypes and omits some of them. Altogether roughly 4,200 clones are present, 80% to 90% being singletons, with the ten largest covering over 13%. The sequenced material came from FFPE adjacent normal lung tissue. The receptors come from a donor at least 70 years old with lung adenocarcinoma.

This chain links TRBV5-6 with TRBJ2-5; D ambiguous. This CDR3 spans 14 amino acids. V was clipped by 3 bases and J by 2 bases, with 11 bases between them. The V gene's germline CDR1 is SGHDT and CDR2 YYEEEE. CDR3 protein: CASSSPYQQETQYF. CDR3 DNA sequence: TGTGCCAGCAGCTCCCCCTATCAGCAAGAGACCCAGTACTTC.

V is TRBV2 and J is TRBJ1-5; D is possibly TRBD1 (5 bases). There are 13 residues in the CDR3. From germline, CDR1 is SNHLY and CDR2 FYNNEI. The V end lost 6 bases, the J end lost 5 bases, and 11 bases lay between the germline ends. CDR3 amino acids: CASRREGYQPQHF. The DNA of the CDR3 is TGTGCCAGCAGGCGGGAGGGGTATCAGCCCCAGCATTTT.

The V gene is TRBV2, the J gene TRBJ2-4, with a tentative D call TRBD2 (5 bases). Germline assignment: CDR1 SNHLY and CDR2 FYNNEI. V was clipped by 9 bases and J by 4 bases, with 10 bases between them. The CDR3 spans 12 residues. This chain's CDR3 is CASGLKKNIQYF. Written as DNA, the CDR3 is TGTGCCAGTGGACTGAAAAAAAACATTCAGTACTTC.

The chain links TRBV7-2 to TRBJ2-4; TRBD1 matches 9 bases. The CDR3 totals 17 residues. The V and J ends lost 1 base and 6 bases, in that order; junction bases with no gene match: 10. Germline values: CDR1 SGHTA, CDR2 FQGNSA. CDR3 in amino acids: CASSLGGTGKPGNIQYF. The CDR3, as DNA: TGTGCCAGCAGCTTAGGGGGGACAGGGAAGCCGGGAAACATTCAGTACTTC.

This clone was observed a handful of times. The V and J genes are TRBV14 and TRBJ1-4; possibly TRBD1 for D (5 bases). This CDR3 is 14 amino acids long. Germline CDR1 and CDR2: SGHDN and FVKESK. The ends were cut back, 6 bases at V and 4 bases at J, with 12 bases in the middle. CDR3 residues: CASSETGLNEKLFF. For the CDR3, the DNA is TGTGCCAGCAGTGAGACGGGACTTAATGAAAAACTGTTTTTT.

The chain is built from TRBV30 and TRBJ2-1; 14 bases fit TRBD2. The CDR3 contains 15 residues. Germline V gene sequence: CDR1 GTSNPN, CDR2 SVGIG (reference sequence). J was trimmed by 11 bases and V by 5 bases; bases with no gene match: 11. CDR3 residues: CAWVETSGRVGKQFF. In DNA, the CDR3 is TGTGCCTGGGTGGAGACTAGCGGGAGGGTCGGGAAGCAGTTCTTC.

A remark on this clone: Other DNA sequences in the same sample also yield this CDR3. The gene calls are TRBV6-5 and TRBJ1-1, with D maybe TRBD1 (5 bases). The CDR3 length is 13 residues. V was pared by 6 bases and J by 4 bases, with 12 bases between. From germline, CDR1 is MNHEY and CDR2 SVGAGI. In nucleotides, the CDR3 is TGTGCCAGCAGACCAGGGTTACGCACTGAAGCTTTCTTT. This gives the protein CASRPGLRTEAFF.

The chain employs TRBV30 and TRBJ2-5; D is ambiguous. Per germline, CDR1 GTSNPN and CDR2 SVGIG (reference sequence). V was clipped by 3 bases and J by 4 bases, with 9 bases between them. This CDR3 region has 12 residues. The CDR3 reads CAWSPPGETQYF. In DNA form, the CDR3 reads TGTGCCTGGAGCCCTCCAGGAGAGACCCAGTACTTC.

The genes are TRBV7-2 and TRBJ2-2; D might be TRBD1 or TRBD2, each matching 5 bases. From germline, CDR1 is SGHTA and CDR2 FQGNSA. Between the trimmed V and J ends, which lost 4 bases and 2 bases, there was a span of 11 bases. The CDR3 sequence is 15 residues long. This CDR3 reads CASSSTRGNTGELFF. The CDR3 region has the DNA TGTGCCAGCAGCTCCACTAGGGGCAACACCGGGGAGCTGTTTTTT.

The gene calls are TRBV7-9 and TRBJ2-1; 9 bases agree with TRBD2. CDR3 length: 16 amino acids. V was clipped by 1 base and J by 3 bases; unmatched bases: 4. The germline gives CDR1 SEHNR, CDR2 FQNEAQ (reference sequence). DNA for the CDR3: TGTGCCAGCAGCTTAGGAGCTAGCGGGGACTACAATGAGCAGTTCTTC. Translated, it gives CASSLGASGDYNEQFF.

In this sample, this clone turned up a few times. V and J are TRBV7-2 and TRBJ2-4; D tentatively reads TRBD1 or TRBD2 (5 bases each). CDR3 length: 15 amino acids. Germline loops: CDR1 SGHTA, CDR2 FQGNSA. V gave up 3 bases and J gave up 1 base, with 10 bases separating them. CDR3 DNA sequence: TGTGCCAGCAGCTTGGGGACGGTGGCCAAAAACATTCAGTACTTC. This encodes CASSLGTVAKNIQYF.

The genes are TRBV5-4 and TRBJ1-2, with 12 bases lining up with TRBD1. The V gene's germline CDR1 is SGHNT and CDR2 YYREEE (reference sequence). V trimming: 0 bases; J trimming: 5 bases; junction bases outside the gene matches: 5. The CDR3 is made up of 16 amino acids. CDR3 in DNA: TGTGCCAGCAGCTTGGGGGACAGGGGGCAAGGGTATGGCTACACCTTC. This sequence encodes CASSLGDRGQGYGYTF.

This sequence joins TRBV5-5 and TRBJ2-5; possible D gene TRBD2, 5 bases. The CDR3 spans 14 residues. The ends were cut back, 7 bases at V and 3 bases at J, with 16 bases in the middle. Germline V gene data show CDR1 as SGHKS and CDR2 as YYEKEE (reference sequence). The CDR3 sequence is CASGPGLSKETQYF. The CDR3 nucleotides read TGTGCCAGCGGACCCGGACTTAGTAAAGAGACCCAGTACTTC.

In its sample, this clone was seen a few times. V is TRBV30 and J is TRBJ1-3; D uncertain. The CDR3 is made up of 14 amino acids. V lost 5 bases to trimming and J lost 1 base, with 12 bases between them. Germline lookup yields CDR1 GTSNPN and CDR2 SVGIG (reference sequence). The CDR3 region has the DNA TGTGCCTGGGGAAGAGGACTTTCTGGAAACACCATATATTTT. Residues: CAWGRGLSGNTIYF.

V and J are TRBV9 and TRBJ1-1; 7 bases agree with TRBD1. This CDR3 has 15 residues. The junction had 7 bases not matched to a gene; V was cut back by 4 bases and J by 1 base. Germline V gene lookup returns CDR1 SGDLS and CDR2 YYNGEE. The CDR3 DNA sequence: TGTGCCAGCAGCTTCCGGACAGGCCGGAACACTGAAGCTTTCTTT. Translating it yields CASSFRTGRNTEAFF.

The CDR3 nucleotides read TGTGCCAGCAGCTTATCGGGGACTTTTAACTATGGCTACACCTTC. Amino acid sequence: CASSLSGTFNYGYTF. The chain has TRBV7-2 and TRBJ1-2; TRBD1 is a possible D gene (5 bases). The CDR3 consists of 15 residues. Trimming pared 2 bases from V and 1 base from J, leaving 11 bases between. Germline CDR1 is SGHTA and CDR2 is FQGNSA.

V usage is TRBV7-2 and J usage is TRBJ2-5; weak D call: TRBD1 (6 bases). V lost 4 bases, J lost 2 bases, and 11 bases lay in between. Germline assignment: CDR1 SGHTA and CDR2 FQGNSA. The CDR3 contains 14 residues. The CDR3 DNA follows: TGTGCCAGCAGCTCTCAGGGGATTCAAGAGACCCAGTACTTC. This sequence encodes CASSSQGIQETQYF.

This clone was found a few times. J is TRBJ2-5 and V is TRBV19; tentatively, D is TRBD1 or TRBD2 (6 bases each). V lost 5 bases and J lost 3, with 13 bases in between. Germline V CDR1 and CDR2: LNHDA, SQIVND (reference sequence). This CDR3 contains 14 residues. The CDR3: CASSFGGLEETQYF. CDR3 sequence (DNA): TGTGCCAGTAGTTTCGGGGGCCTCGAAGAGACCCAGTACTTC.

This clone was seen only a few times. The chain links TRBV11-2 to TRBJ2-3; D is undetermined. Germline V gene data show CDR1 as SGHAT and CDR2 as FQNNGV. The CDR3 totals 11 residues. Between the trimmed V and J ends, which lost 5 bases and 5 bases, there was a span of 5 bases. The CDR3 nucleotides read TGTGCCAGCAGCCATCAAGATACGCAGTATTTT. This gives the protein CASSHQDTQYF.

This rearrangement joins TRBV5-4 to TRBJ2-3; D might be TRBD1 or TRBD2, each matching 5 bases. In germline, CDR1 is SGHNT, CDR2 YYREEE (reference sequence). Between the trimmed V and J ends, which lost 3 bases and 3 bases, there was a span of 14 bases. The CDR3 has 15 residues. In nucleotides, the CDR3 is TGTGCCAGCAGCTCTGCCCGGGACGCAACAGATACGCAGTATTTT. As protein: CASSSARDATDTQYF.

This clone is a singleton in its sample. This sequence joins TRBV6-6 and TRBJ2-7; D call uncertain. The CDR3 is made up of 14 amino acids. The germline V gene encodes CDR1 MNHNY and CDR2 SVGAGI (reference sequence). The V gene lost 2 bases and the J gene lost 3 bases, with 11 bases spanning the gap. CDR3 in DNA: TGTGCCAGCAGTTACCCGTACAGCAGCTACGAGCAGTACTTC. This gives the protein CASSYPYSSYEQYF.

The rearrangement joins TRBV9 to TRBJ1-4; no clear D. Germline assignment: CDR1 SGDLS and CDR2 YYNGEE. V lost 4 bases and J 7 bases, leaving 14 bases between the germline ends. There are 14 residues in the CDR3. The CDR3 DNA follows: TGTGCCAGCAGCCCACAGCACAGAGGTGAAAAACTGTTTTTT. Its translation is CASSPQHRGEKLFF.

The chain is built from TRBV6-5 and TRBJ2-1; D gene ambiguous. Germline V gene sequence: CDR1 MNHEY, CDR2 SVGAGI. The CDR3 is 15 amino acids. V was trimmed by 0 bases and J by 7 bases, leaving 13 bases between them. The DNA of the CDR3 is TGTGCCAGCAGTTACTCGAGAAGAACCGGTAATGAGCAGTTCTTC. Encoded protein: CASSYSRRTGNEQFF.

This chain uses TRBV28 with TRBJ1-1, with TRBD1 as a possible D gene (6 bases). The V end was cut by 4 bases, the J end by 3 bases, with 21 bases between. This CDR3 is built from 17 residues. The germline CDR1 and CDR2 sequences are MDHEN and SYDVKM. In DNA form, the CDR3 reads TGTGCCAGCAGTTCGCGAACGAAGACCAGGGGTTACACTGAAGCTTTCTTT. This encodes CASSSRTKTRGYTEAFF.

The CDR3 DNA is TGCGCCAGCAGCTTCAGCGGCGGTTCCAGTGAGCAGTTCTTC. Protein sequence: CASSFSGGSSEQFF. The V call is TRBV5-1, the J call TRBJ2-1; D is perhaps TRBD2 (5 bases). This CDR3 has 14 residues. The germline V and J ends were trimmed by 2 bases and 9 bases, with 15 bases remaining between them. Per the germline V gene, CDR1 is SGHRS and CDR2 is YFSETQ.

The rearrangement uses TRBV5-1 and TRBJ2-7; D call uncertain. This CDR3 is built from 12 residues. V lost 2 bases to trimming and J lost 5 bases, with 8 bases between them. In germline, CDR1 is SGHRS, CDR2 YFSETQ. The CDR3 region is CASSFGADEQYF. In nucleotides, the CDR3 is TGCGCCAGCAGCTTTGGAGCAGACGAGCAGTACTTC.

This clone occurred a few times. The chain joins TRBV6-5 to TRBJ1-2; weak D call: TRBD1 (5 bases). Trimming took 0 bases from V and 0 from J, leaving 5 bases between them. Germline assignment: CDR1 MNHEY and CDR2 SVGAGI. This CDR3 has 14 residues. CDR3 coding DNA: TGTGCCAGCAGTTACTCGACAGCTAACTATGGCTACACCTTC. This encodes CASSYSTANYGYTF.

The chain uses TRBV7-2 and TRBJ2-1, with D hard to call. Trimming left V 1 base short and J 0 bases short, with 7 bases between. Looked up from germline, CDR1 is SGHTA and CDR2 is FQGNSA. This CDR3 is built from 15 residues. CDR3 residues: CASSLGVGSYNEQFF. The CDR3 DNA follows: TGTGCCAGCAGCTTAGGAGTAGGCTCCTACAATGAGCAGTTCTTC.

This chain uses TRBV18 with TRBJ1-2, with TRBD1 matching 8 bases. Germline trimming cut 3 bases from V and 4 bases from J; bases unmatched to any gene: 1. This CDR3 spans 13 amino acids. Germline V gene sequence: CDR1 KGHSH, CDR2 LQKENI. The CDR3 nucleotides read TGTGCCAGCTCACCGGACAGGGCCTATGGCTACACCTTC. It encodes CASSPDRAYGYTF.

The gene calls are TRBV14 and TRBJ2-3; 9 positions match TRBD2. The CDR3 has 16 residues. Germline V gene lookup returns CDR1 SGHDN and CDR2 FVKESK. The J segment lost 3 bases and the V segment lost 1 base, leaving 5 bases of the junction unmatched. CDR3: CASSQAPLAGTDTQYF. CDR3 DNA sequence: TGTGCCAGCAGCCAAGCTCCTCTAGCGGGGACAGATACGCAGTATTTT.